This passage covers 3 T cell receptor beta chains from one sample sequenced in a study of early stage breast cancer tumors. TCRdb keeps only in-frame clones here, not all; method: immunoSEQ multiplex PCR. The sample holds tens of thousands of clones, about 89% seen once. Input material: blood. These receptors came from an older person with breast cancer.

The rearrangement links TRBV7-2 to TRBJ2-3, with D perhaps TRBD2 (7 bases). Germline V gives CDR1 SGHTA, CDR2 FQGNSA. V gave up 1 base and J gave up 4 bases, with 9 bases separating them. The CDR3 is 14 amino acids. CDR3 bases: TGTGCCAGCAGCTTAGTGGGGGGGCCAGATACGCAGTATTTT. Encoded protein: CASSLVGGPDTQYF.

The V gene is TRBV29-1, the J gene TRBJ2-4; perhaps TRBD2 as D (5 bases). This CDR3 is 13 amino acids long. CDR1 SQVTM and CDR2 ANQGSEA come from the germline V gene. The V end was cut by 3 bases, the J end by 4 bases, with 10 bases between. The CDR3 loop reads CSVDGAVKNIQYF. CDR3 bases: TGCAGCGTTGACGGAGCGGTAAAAAACATTCAGTACTTC.

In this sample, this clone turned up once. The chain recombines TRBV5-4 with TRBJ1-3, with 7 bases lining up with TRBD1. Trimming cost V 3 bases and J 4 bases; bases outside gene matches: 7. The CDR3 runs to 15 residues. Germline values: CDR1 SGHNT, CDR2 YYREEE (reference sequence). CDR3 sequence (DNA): TGTGCCAGCAGCTCCACAGGGGTGGGAGGAAACACCATATATTTT. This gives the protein CASSSTGVGGNTIYF.